The 7 T cell receptor beta chains presented below share a single source sample, sequenced in a study of T cell clonality in common variable immunodeficiency. TCRdb's copy holds only in-frame clones and misses some; the assay was immunoSEQ multiplex PCR. In total the sample includes about 40,000 clones, none of them seen once. The sample consisted of peripheral blood mononuclear cells. Source of these receptors: a person aged 18 to 69 in good health.

This clone was picked up many times. From the germline J gene comes the end of the CDR3, since the read stops 3 residues before it. V is TRBV19 and J is TRBJ2-3, with TRBD2 matching over 11 bases. Losses at the gene ends were 6 bases for V and 4 bases for J; bases not matched to a gene: 15. Germline V CDR1 and CDR2: LNHDA, SQIVND (reference sequence). This CDR3 comprises 18 residues. The CDR3 sequence: CASRLKVSLAGVADTQYF. Incomplete CDR3 DNA: TGTGCCAGTAGGCTAAAAGTATCACTAGCGGGGGTCGCAGATACG. Together with reference TRBV19 and TRBJ2-3, the CDR3 gives the full variable domain: DGGITQSPKYLFRKEGQNVTLSCEQNLNHDAMYWYRQDPGQGLRLIYYSQIVNDFQKGDIAEGYSVSREKKESFPLTVTSAQKNPTAFYLCASRLKVSLAGVADTQYFGPGTRLTVL.

This clone was picked up many times. The sequence runs out 3 residues before the end of the CDR3; the remainder is reconstructed from the germline J gene. V is TRBV19 and J is TRBJ2-5, with 8 bases matching TRBD1. Germline CDR1 reads LNHDA; CDR2 reads SQIVND (reference sequence). This CDR3 is built from 13 residues. After removal of 5 bases from V and 4 bases from J, the junction contained 3 bases not matched to a gene. The CDR3: CASSLTGAETQYF. The CDR3 bases that were read are TGTGCCAGTAGTTTGACAGGGGCAGAGACC. Looking up the rest from reference TRBV19 and TRBJ2-5 gives the full variable domain: DGGITQSPKYLFRKEGQNVTLSCEQNLNHDAMYWYRQDPGQGLRLIYYSQIVNDFQKGDIAEGYSVSREKKESFPLTVTSAQKNPTAFYLCASSLTGAETQYFGPGTRLLVL.

This clone occurred many times. The CDR3 is cut off 3 residues early in the read; its end comes from the germline J gene. The chain has TRBV29-1 and TRBJ2-1; TRBD1 matches at 8 bases. The germline V gene encodes CDR1 SQVTM and CDR2 ANQGSEA. With V trimmed by 0 bases and J by 5 bases, 6 bases remained unmatched. This CDR3 spans 15 amino acids. The CDR3: CSVEDFRDRHNEQFF. The part of the CDR3 DNA that was read is TGCAGCGTTGAAGACTTCCGGGACAGGCACAATGAG.

About this clone: The CDR3 goes on 3 residues after the read ends, and that part is filled in from the germline J gene. V usage is TRBV5-6 and J usage is TRBJ1-1; the match to TRBD1 covers 7 bases. Unmatched junction bases numbered 8, after V lost 4 bases and J lost 5 bases. CDR1 is SGHDT, CDR2 YYEEEE, per germline. The CDR3 loop spans 14 amino acids. The CDR3 loop is CASSPLGQMTEAFF. CDR3 DNA, as far as it was read: TGTGCCAGCAGCCCCCTGGGACAGATGACTGAA.

This clone was seen many times. The read terminates 3 residues ahead of where the CDR3 ends, so the germline J gene completes it. This chain uses TRBV19 with TRBJ1-4; D unclear. Between the trimmed V and J ends, which lost 4 bases and 4 bases, there was a span of 7 bases. Germline lookup yields CDR1 LNHDA and CDR2 SQIVND (reference sequence). This CDR3 region has 13 residues. The CDR3 sequence: CASSNSLNEKLFF. Partial CDR3 DNA: TGTGCCAGTAGTAACAGCCTTAATGAAAAA.

This clone was counted at least ten times. The sequenced fragment ends 3 residues before the CDR3 boundary, so the rest is inferred from the germline J gene. The chain recombines TRBV29-1 with TRBJ2-5; 12 bases line up with TRBD2. With 7 bases clipped from V and 5 bases from J, the junction kept 8 bases outside the gene matches. CDR1 is SQVTM and CDR2 is ANQGSEA in the germline V gene. The length of the CDR3 is 14 residues. CDR3 region: CSAQPGLAGETQYF. CDR3 DNA, as far as it was read: TGCAGCGCCCAGCCTGGACTAGCGGGGGAGACC.

In its sample, this clone was seen many times. The read stops 3 residues short of the end of the CDR3; the missing end is completed from the germline J gene. The chain recombines TRBV7-9 with TRBJ1-2; D might be TRBD1 (5 bases). Germline V gene sequence: CDR1 SEHNR, CDR2 FQNEAQ (reference sequence). The CDR3 is 13 residues long. V was pared by 3 bases and J by 6 bases, with 11 bases between. The CDR3 bases that were read are TGTGCCAGCAGCTTTCCAGGGTTGGATGGC. Translation gives CASSFPGLDG. The CDR3, in full, reads CASSFPGLDGYTF.